This TCR beta chain emerged from a study of T cells in Graves' hyperthyroidism and ophthalmopathy. Study-wide points: Most expanded thyroid clonotypes above 0.001 also appeared in blood. Onset of ophthalmopathy came a median approximately 6.8 months after the model predicted it.

This clonotype was counted between two and nine times. The antigen remains undetermined. The ends lost 3 bases at V and 4 bases at J; junction bases unmatched: 13. There are 16 residues in the CDR3. Germline V gives CDR1 DFQATT, CDR2 SNEGSKA (reference sequence). TCR beta CDR3 regions were amplified from RNA transcripts. First-round RT-PCR targeting the TCR CDR3 was performed with the HTBI primer set. TCRdb recomputed calls from the multiplex PCR reads with MiXCR, one row per CDR3 protein. This sample has approximately 330,000 distinct CDR3 sequences, with about 18% found just once. The sequenced material came from blood. This TCR was sampled from a woman aged 45-65 years with Graves' hyperthyroidism. J is TRBJ1-2 and V is TRBV20-1; 8 nucleotides line up with TRBD1. The CDR3 here is CSASGAGGAGVYGYTF. CDR3 nucleotides: TGCAGTGCTAGCGGGGCAGGGGGCGCGGGTGTCTATGGCTACACCTTC.